The 24 T cell receptor beta chains reported below all come from one sample, sequenced in a study of CD8+ T cells in alopecia areata listed by TCRdb under 2018. The method was the immunoSEQ multiplex PCR assay. For TCR sequencing, RNA was extracted from every sample and reverse transcribed into cDNA to serve as template. TCRdb's version of the immuneACCESS table is confined to in-frame rearrangements and falls short of the full clone set. An unresolved V gene accounts for under half of the shortfall where checked; the remainder is of unknown origin. Present in this sample are around 50,000 clones, about 96% of which were seen just once. The top ten hold about 26% of the sample. The time point label of this sample denotes: baseline before oral tofacitinib. The sequencing here drew on CD8+ T cells sorted from blood, taken at week 0. The receptors originated from a human donor with alopecia areata.

Details on this clone: One end of the junction varies from germline; a read error may be responsible. The gene calls are TRBV7-2 and TRBJ2-7; D unresolved. In germline, CDR1 is SGHTA, CDR2 FQGNSA. CDR3 length equals 11 residues. The CDR3 DNA is TGTGCCAGCAGCATAGATGGGCAGGCCTGCTTC. It is translated as CASSIDGQACF.

The chain has TRBV7-9 and TRBJ2-1; 10 nucleotides line up with TRBD1. Germline CDR1 is SEHNR and CDR2 is FQNEAQ (reference sequence). V gave up 5 bases and J gave up 9 bases; unmatched junction bases: 13. CDR3 length: 16 amino acids. In DNA form, the CDR3 reads TGTGCCAGCAGCCCAGGGGACAGGGGCAGCTTGGGTGAGCAGTTCTTC. It codes for CASSPGDRGSLGEQFF.

The chain uses TRBV4-2 and TRBJ2-2; 7 bases line up with TRBD1. This CDR3 has 18 residues. The junction had 15 bases not matched to a gene; V was cut back by 1 base and J by 7 bases. Germline CDR1 LGHNA, CDR2 YNFKEQ. The CDR3 here is CASSQVVWDRPEHGELFF. In nucleotides, the CDR3 is TGTGCCAGCAGCCAAGTAGTCTGGGACAGACCTGAACACGGGGAGCTGTTTTTT.

V usage is TRBV7-8 and J usage is TRBJ2-5; a weak D match, TRBD1 (6 bases). This CDR3 region has 14 residues. Trimming stripped 2 bases from V and 2 bases from J, with 9 bases between. Germline V lookup: CDR1 SGHVS, CDR2 FQNEAQ. This CDR3 is CASSLRTDQETQYF. The CDR3 bases are TGTGCCAGCAGCTTAAGGACAGATCAAGAGACCCAGTACTTC. The full variable domain, in which reference TRBV7-8 and TRBJ2-5 provide the parts outside the CDR3, is GAGVSQSPRYKVAKRGQDVALRCDPISGHVSLFWYQQALGQGPEFLTYFQNEAQLDKSGLPSDRFFAERPEGSVSTLKIQRTQQEDSAVYLCASSLRTDQETQYFGPGTRLLVL.

This chain links TRBV10-2 with TRBJ2-5, with 9 bases fitting TRBD2. With V trimmed by 2 bases and J by 2 bases, 12 bases remained unmatched. This CDR3 comprises 18 residues. Germline V gives CDR1 WSHSY, CDR2 SAAADI. The CDR3 is CASSEELAGVPGQETQYF. The CDR3 region has the DNA TGCGCCAGCAGTGAGGAATTAGCGGGGGTCCCTGGGCAAGAGACCCAGTACTTC.

The rearrangement uses TRBV5-4 and TRBJ2-2; D is undetermined. Germline CDR1 is SGHNT and CDR2 is YYREEE (reference sequence). There are 13 residues in the CDR3. The CDR3 sequence is CVITDLTSGELFF. The CDR3 region has the DNA TGTGTCATTACGGACCTCACCTCCGGGGAGCTGTTTTTT.

The chain carries TRBV10-2 and TRBJ2-7; D is unresolved. There are 14 residues in the CDR3. Trimming removed 2 bases at V and 4 bases at J, with 12 bases between. Germline values: CDR1 WSHSY, CDR2 SAAADI. In DNA form, the CDR3 reads TGCGCCAGCAGTGAGCACAGCCAGACATACGAGCAGTACTTC. Its translation: CASSEHSQTYEQYF.

This chain connects TRBV5-1 to TRBJ2-3, with 15 bases matching TRBD2. CDR1 is SGHRS and CDR2 is YFSETQ in the germline V gene. J lost 2 bases, V lost 4 bases, and 5 bases had no gene match. The CDR3 spans 17 residues. The CDR3 here is CASSRGLAGGNTDTQYF. As DNA, the CDR3 is TGCGCCAGCAGCCGAGGACTAGCGGGGGGGAACACAGATACGCAGTATTTT.

The chain joins TRBV13 to TRBJ2-7; no clear D. The V gene lost 6 bases and the J gene lost 7 bases, with 19 bases spanning the gap. The CDR3 extends over 14 amino acids. Germline loops: CDR1 PRHDT, CDR2 FYEKMQ (reference sequence). CDR3 DNA sequence: TGTGCCAGCAGTCCTTCCTACTGGGCCCAGGAGCAGTACTTC. It specifies CASSPSYWAQEQYF.

The gene calls are TRBV13 and TRBJ1-2; 10 bases match TRBD1. The CDR3 covers 16 residues. Per germline, CDR1 PRHDT and CDR2 FYEKMQ (reference sequence). V dropped 5 bases and J dropped 4; count of bases not matched to a gene: 10. The CDR3 spells CASSAVGTGEFYGYTF. The DNA for the CDR3 is TGTGCCAGCAGCGCCGTGGGGACAGGGGAATTCTATGGCTACACCTTC.

The chain carries TRBV4-1 and TRBJ2-3, with TRBD2 identical over 10 bases. CDR3 length equals 18 residues. After removal of 4 bases from V and 4 bases from J, the junction contained 14 bases not matched to a gene. Germline V CDR1 and CDR2: MGHRA, YSYEKL. CDR3 sequence reads: CASSPTWTSGSLADTQYF. In DNA, the CDR3 is TGCGCCAGCAGCCCCACTTGGACTAGCGGATCTTTGGCAGATACGCAGTATTTT.

The chain recombines TRBV7-2 with TRBJ1-4, with a tentative D call TRBD1 (5 bases). Trimming removed 5 bases at V and 3 bases at J, with 13 bases between. The CDR3 is 15 amino acids. Germline V lookup: CDR1 SGHTA, CDR2 FQGNSA. CDR3 DNA: TGTGCCAGCAGCACGGGACGGGGAGCTAATGAAAAACTGTTTTTT. Translated: CASSTGRGANEKLFF.

The chain joins TRBV28 to TRBJ2-5, with 8 bases aligning to TRBD2. Germline CDR1 reads MDHEN; CDR2 reads SYDVKM. The CDR3 contains 14 residues. V lost 5 bases to trimming and J lost 5 bases; unmatched junction nucleotides: 7. The CDR3 coding sequence is TGTGCCAGCAGTCGCCGGGGGGGCATGGAGACCCAGTACTTC. Translation: CASSRRGGMETQYF.

The chain is built from TRBV29-1 and TRBJ1-2; TRBD1 matches 7 bases. The CDR3 has 14 residues. Germline V gives CDR1 SQVTM, CDR2 ANQGSEA. After removal of 6 bases from V and 6 bases from J, the junction contained 13 bases not matched to a gene. The DNA of the CDR3 is TGCAGCGTACGAGTGGAGGGGGCTAGGAATGGCTACACCTTC. Translated, it gives CSVRVEGARNGYTF. Complete variable domain (other parts from reference TRBV29-1 and TRBJ1-2): SAVISQKPSRDICQRGTSLTIQCQVDSQVTMMFWYRQQPGQSLTLIATANQGSEATYESGFVIDKFPISRPNLTFSTLTVSNMSPEDSSIYLCSVRVEGARNGYTFGSGTRLTVV.

This chain links TRBV5-1 with TRBJ1-2; possible D gene TRBD1, 6 bases. The CDR3 has 14 residues. V was shortened by 1 base and J by 1 base, with 8 bases between the two germline ends. The germline CDR1 and CDR2 sequences are SGHRS and YFSETQ. The CDR3 DNA sequence: TGCGCCAGCAGCTTGACAGGGTTTAACTATGGCTACACCTTC. This codes for CASSLTGFNYGYTF.

The V gene is TRBV5-4, the J gene TRBJ2-5; D may be TRBD2 (7 bases). This CDR3 is built from 15 residues. Germline loops: CDR1 SGHNT, CDR2 YYREEE (reference sequence). Trimming pared 0 bases from V and 1 base from J, leaving 10 bases between. The CDR3 nucleotides are TGTGCCAGCAGCTTGGTGGGAGGGGGCCAAGAGACCCAGTACTTC. It is translated as CASSLVGGGQETQYF.

This clone has just one count. The chain employs TRBV27 and TRBJ2-3, with D possibly TRBD1 on 7 matching bases. The CDR3 totals 15 residues. Germline V gives CDR1 MNHEY, CDR2 SMNVEV (reference sequence). Trimming removed 8 bases at V and 4 bases at J, with 19 bases between. The CDR3 loop reads CASLSRQGGADTQYF. For the CDR3, the DNA is TGTGCCAGCCTAAGCCGACAGGGAGGCGCAGATACGCAGTATTTT.

The chain links TRBV4-1 to TRBJ2-5; perhaps TRBD1 as D (6 bases). The J call may be in error: the DNA end matches TRBJ2-7 better. Germline CDR1 and CDR2: MGHRA and YSYEKL. The CDR3 loop spans 15 amino acids. The CDR3 region is CASSQERQGIDEQYF. The CDR3 bases are TGCGCCAGCAGCCAAGAGAGGCAGGGGATCGACGAGCAGTACTTC.

The chain's CDR3 is CASSSGSEAWSAEAFF. The DNA of the CDR3 is TGTGCCAGCAGCTCCGGGTCAGAAGCCTGGAGCGCTGAAGCTTTCTTT. The V gene is TRBV13, the J gene TRBJ1-1, with unresolved D. V gave up 4 bases and J gave up 6 bases, with 21 bases separating them. Germline lookup yields CDR1 PRHDT and CDR2 FYEKMQ (reference sequence). The CDR3 loop spans 16 amino acids. Drawing the rest from reference TRBV13 and TRBJ1-1, the complete variable domain is AAGVIQSPRHLIKEKRETATLKCYPIPRHDTVYWYQQGPGQDPQFLISFYEKMQSDKGSIPDRFSAQQFSDYHSELNMSSLELGDSALYFCASSSGSEAWSAEAFFGQGTRLTVV.

The chain combines TRBV4-1 with TRBJ2-7, with a weak D call TRBD2 (6 bases). Germline CDR1 is MGHRA and CDR2 is YSYEKL. Trimming took 3 bases from V and 2 from J, leaving 14 bases between them. This CDR3 spans 15 amino acids. CDR3 coding DNA: TGCGCCAGCAGCCACCGGGAGAAGGGACCCTACGAGCAGTACTTC. Amino acid sequence: CASSHREKGPYEQYF.

The rearrangement joins TRBV27 to TRBJ2-1; TRBD2 matches at 14 bases. The CDR3 covers 17 residues. CDR1 MNHEY and CDR2 SMNVEV come from the germline V gene (reference sequence). The ends lost 6 bases at V and 5 bases at J; junction bases unmatched: 9. The CDR3 region has the DNA TGTGCCAGCAGCATGACTAGCGGGGGGGCCTTTGACAATGAGCAGTTCTTC. Its translation is CASSMTSGGAFDNEQFF.

The chain couples TRBV29-1 to TRBJ2-1; weak D call: TRBD2 (6 bases). Between the trimmed V and J ends, which lost 3 bases and 6 bases, there was a span of 18 bases. CDR1 SQVTM and CDR2 ANQGSEA come from the germline V gene. This CDR3 is built from 15 residues. In DNA form, the CDR3 reads TGCAGCGTTGAGGAGCTAGCGATTCGGGGCAATGAGCAGTTCTTC. Translation gives CSVEELAIRGNEQFF.

The rearrangement links TRBV4-1 to TRBJ2-5; tentative D call: TRBD2 (7 bases). V lost 0 bases, J lost 0 bases, and 14 bases lay in between. The germline CDR1 and CDR2 sequences are MGHRA and YSYEKL. The CDR3 consists of 17 residues. The CDR3 nucleotides read TGCGCCAGCAGCCAAGATGGCGGGGGCTCGTACCAAGAGACCCAGTACTTC. Its translation: CASSQDGGGSYQETQYF.

The chain links TRBV5-6 to TRBJ2-5; 7 bases agree with TRBD2. The J call is in doubt because the DNA end fits TRBJ2-7 better. Germline assignment: CDR1 SGHDT and CDR2 YYEEEE. The CDR3 has 15 amino acids. The CDR3 spells CASSWEGTGGYEQYF. For the CDR3, the DNA is TGTGCCAGCAGCTGGGAAGGGACGGGGGGCTACGAGCAGTACTTC.